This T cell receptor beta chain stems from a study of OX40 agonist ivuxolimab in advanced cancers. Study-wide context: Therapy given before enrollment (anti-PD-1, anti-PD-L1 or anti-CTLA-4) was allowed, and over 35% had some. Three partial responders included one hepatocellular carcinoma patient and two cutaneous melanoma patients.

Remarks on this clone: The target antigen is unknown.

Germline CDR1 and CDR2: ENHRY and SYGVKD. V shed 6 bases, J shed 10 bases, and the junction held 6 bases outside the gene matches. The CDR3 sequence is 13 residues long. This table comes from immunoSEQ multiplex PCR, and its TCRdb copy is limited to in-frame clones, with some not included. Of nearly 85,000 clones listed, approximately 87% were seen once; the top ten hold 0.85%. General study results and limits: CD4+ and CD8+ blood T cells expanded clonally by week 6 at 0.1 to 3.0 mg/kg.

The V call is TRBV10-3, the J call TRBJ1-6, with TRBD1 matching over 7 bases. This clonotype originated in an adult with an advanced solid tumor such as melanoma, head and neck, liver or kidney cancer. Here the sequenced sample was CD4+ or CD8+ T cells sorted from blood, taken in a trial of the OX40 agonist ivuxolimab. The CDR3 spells CAISLTGDSPLHF. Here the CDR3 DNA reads TGTGCCATCAGCCTCACAGGGGACTCACCCCTCCACTTT.